Reported below is one T cell receptor beta chain. Selected positively for CCR7 and CD45RO-negative, naive CD8 cells excluded terminally differentiated effector memory CD45RA+ cells. The data belong to a study of shared clonotypes between healthy human individuals. Assay used: immunoSEQ multiplex PCR; TCRdb lists only in-frame clones, some missing. The data contain about 590,000 clones, roughly 96% of them singletons. The V gene lost 5 bases and the J gene lost 7 bases, with 18 bases spanning the gap. This CDR3 is built from 14 residues. The V gene's germline CDR1 is MNHEY and CDR2 SMNVEV (reference sequence).

Sequencing input: naive CD8+ T cells sorted from blood. This clonotype was sampled from a woman in her twenties or thirties in good health. The chain employs TRBV27 and TRBJ2-7, with a tentative D call TRBD2 (6 bases). Here the CDR3 DNA reads TGTGCCAGCAGTATCTCCGGGGCCGCGGGGGAGCAGTACTTC. This codes for CASSISGAAGEQYF.